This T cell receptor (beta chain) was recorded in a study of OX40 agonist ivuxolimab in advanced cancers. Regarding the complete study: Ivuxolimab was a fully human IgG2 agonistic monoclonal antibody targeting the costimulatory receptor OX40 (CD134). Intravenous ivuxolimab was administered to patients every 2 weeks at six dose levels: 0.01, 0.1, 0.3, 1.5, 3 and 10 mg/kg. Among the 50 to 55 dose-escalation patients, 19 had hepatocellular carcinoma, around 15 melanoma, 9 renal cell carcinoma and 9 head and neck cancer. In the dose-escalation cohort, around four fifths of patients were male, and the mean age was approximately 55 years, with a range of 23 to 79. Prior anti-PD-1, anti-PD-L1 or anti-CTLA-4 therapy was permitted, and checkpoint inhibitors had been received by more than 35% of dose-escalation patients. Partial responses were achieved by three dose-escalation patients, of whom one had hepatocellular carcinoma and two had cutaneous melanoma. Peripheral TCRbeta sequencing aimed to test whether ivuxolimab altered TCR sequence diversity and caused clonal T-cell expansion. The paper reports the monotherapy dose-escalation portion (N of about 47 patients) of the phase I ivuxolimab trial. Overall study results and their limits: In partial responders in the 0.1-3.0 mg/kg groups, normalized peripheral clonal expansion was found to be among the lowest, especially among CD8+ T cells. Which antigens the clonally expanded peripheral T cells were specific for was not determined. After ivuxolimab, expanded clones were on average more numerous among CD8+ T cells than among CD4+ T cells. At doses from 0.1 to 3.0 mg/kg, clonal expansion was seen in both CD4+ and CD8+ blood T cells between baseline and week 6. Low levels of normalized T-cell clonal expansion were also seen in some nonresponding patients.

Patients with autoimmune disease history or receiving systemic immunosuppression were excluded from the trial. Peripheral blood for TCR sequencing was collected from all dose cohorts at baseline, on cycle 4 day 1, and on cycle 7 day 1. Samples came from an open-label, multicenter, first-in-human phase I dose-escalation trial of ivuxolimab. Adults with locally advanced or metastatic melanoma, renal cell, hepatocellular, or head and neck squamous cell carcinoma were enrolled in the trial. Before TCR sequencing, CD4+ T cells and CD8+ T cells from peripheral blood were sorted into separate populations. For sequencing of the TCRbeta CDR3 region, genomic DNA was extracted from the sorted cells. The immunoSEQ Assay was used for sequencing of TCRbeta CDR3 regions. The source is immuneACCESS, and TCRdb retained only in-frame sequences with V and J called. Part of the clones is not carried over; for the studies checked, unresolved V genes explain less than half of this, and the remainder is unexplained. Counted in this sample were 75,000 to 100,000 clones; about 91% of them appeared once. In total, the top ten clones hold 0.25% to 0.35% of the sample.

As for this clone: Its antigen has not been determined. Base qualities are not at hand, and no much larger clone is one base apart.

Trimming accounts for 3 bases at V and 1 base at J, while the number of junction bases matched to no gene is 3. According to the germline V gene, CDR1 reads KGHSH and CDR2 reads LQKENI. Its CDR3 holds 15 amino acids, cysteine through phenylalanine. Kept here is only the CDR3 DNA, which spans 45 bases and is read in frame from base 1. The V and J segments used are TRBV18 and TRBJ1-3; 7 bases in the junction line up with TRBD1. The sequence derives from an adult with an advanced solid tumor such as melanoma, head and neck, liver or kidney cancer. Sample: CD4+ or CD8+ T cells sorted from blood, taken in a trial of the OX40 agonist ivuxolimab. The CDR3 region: CASSPQQGSGNTIYF. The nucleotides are TGTGCCAGCTCACCTCAACAGGGGTCTGGAAACACCATATATTTT. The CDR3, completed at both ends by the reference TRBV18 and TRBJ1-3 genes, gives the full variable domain NAGVMQNPRHLVRRRGQEARLRCSPMKGHSHVYWYRQLPEEGLKFMVYLQKENIIDESGMPKERFSAEFPKEGPSILRIQQVVRGDSAAYFCASSPQQGSGNTIYFGEGSWLTVV.